One and the same sample provided the 22 T cell receptor beta chains below, sequenced in a study of T cells after yellow fever vaccination. TCRdb analysed the 5' RACE reads with MiXCR anew, one entry per CDR3 protein. The table has some 320,000 distinct CDR3 sequences, 7.5% to 9.5% seen once. The starting material was CD4+ T cells sorted from PBMCs, obtained 5 days after the yellow fever booster vaccination. Source of these receptors: a man aged 18 to 30 who received the YFV17D yellow fever vaccine.

The sample holds a few counts of this clonotype. The V and J genes are TRBV5-1 and TRBJ1-1; D unclear. V shed 4 bases and J shed 1 base, with 8 bases lying between them. CDR3 length: 13 amino acids. Germline loops: CDR1 SGHRS, CDR2 YFSETQ. The CDR3 bases are TGCGCCAGCAGCACACTAGGGAACACTGAAGCTTTCTTT. Its translation: CASSTLGNTEAFF. Full variable domain (missing parts from reference TRBV5-1 and TRBJ1-1): KAGVTQTPRYLIKTRGQQVTLSCSPISGHRSVSWYQQTPGQGLQFLFEYFSETQRNKGNFPGRFSGRQFSNSRSEMNVSTLELGDSALYLCASSTLGNTEAFFGQGTRLTVV.

The sample holds a few counts of this clonotype. The chain employs TRBV4-1 and TRBJ2-2; 11 bases are shared with TRBD1. The CDR3 is 16 residues long. Germline CDR1 and CDR2: MGHRA and YSYEKL. The ends lost 4 bases at V and 4 bases at J; junction bases unmatched: 5. The CDR3, as DNA: TGCGCCAGCAGCCGAGGACAGGGGGCAGGCACCGGGGAGCTGTTTTTT. Translation: CASSRGQGAGTGELFF.

The table lists this clonotype with a few counts. This chain connects TRBV10-3 to TRBJ2-3; tentatively, D is TRBD1 (5 bases). This CDR3 comprises 15 residues. The germline gives CDR1 ENHRY, CDR2 SYGVKD. The V end was cut by 4 bases, the J end by 3 bases, with 14 bases between. CDR3 in amino acids: CAISVGQSRTDTQYF. Here the CDR3 DNA reads TGTGCCATCAGTGTGGGGCAATCCAGGACAGATACGCAGTATTTT.

This clonotype showed up just a few times. The gene calls are TRBV10-3 and TRBJ2-1; 7 bases match TRBD2. Germline CDR1 and CDR2: ENHRY and SYGVKD. The CDR3 consists of 14 residues. Trimming cost V 4 bases and J 6 bases; bases outside gene matches: 6. The DNA of the CDR3 is TGTGCCATCAGTGTTGCGGGAGCAACCAATGAGCAGTTCTTC. This codes for CAISVAGATNEQFF.

This clonotype was counted a few times. The CDR3 DNA sequence: TGTGCCAGCAGTAAGGGCGAGGACAGTCCCTCCTACGAGCAGTACTTC. This encodes CASSKGEDSPSYEQYF. The rearrangement uses TRBV6-2 or TRBV6-3 and TRBJ2-7, with D maybe TRBD1 (6 bases). This CDR3 has 16 amino acids. Trimming left V 5 bases short and J 0 bases short, with 17 bases between. CDR1 and CDR2 from the germline V gene are MNHEY and SVGEGT.

This clonotype showed up just a few times. The CDR3 is CASSLVWGSSPLHF. CDR3 in DNA: TGTGCCAGCAGCTTAGTTTGGGGGTCTTCACCCCTCCACTTT. V gene TRBV7-9 combines with J gene TRBJ1-6, with TRBD1 as a possible D gene (5 bases). Trimming cost V 1 base and J 9 bases, with 10 bases left between them. CDR1 SEHNR and CDR2 FQNEAQ come from the germline V gene (reference sequence). The CDR3 loop spans 14 amino acids. The whole variable domain, filled in from reference TRBV7-9 and TRBJ1-6, reads DTGVSQNPRHKITKRGQNVTFRCDPISEHNRLYWYRQTLGQGPEFLTYFQNEAQLEKSRLLSDRFSAERPKGSFSTLEIQRTEQGDSAMYLCASSLVWGSSPLHFGNGTRLTVT.

This clonotype showed up many times. The rearrangement uses TRBV4-2 and TRBJ1-2; maybe TRBD1 (5 bases). V lost 1 base and J 1 base, leaving 16 bases between the germline ends. CDR3 length equals 17 residues. Germline CDR1 reads LGHNA; CDR2 reads YNFKEQ. CDR3 region: CASSQVFQGRRNYGYTF. The CDR3 nucleotides read TGTGCCAGCAGCCAAGTCTTTCAGGGTAGACGTAACTATGGCTACACCTTC.

This clonotype showed up just a few times. The chain employs TRBV5-4 and TRBJ2-7; 10 nucleotides match TRBD2. The CDR3 has 16 residues. V dropped 4 bases and J dropped 0; count of bases not matched to a gene: 7. The germline gives CDR1 SGHNT, CDR2 YYREEE (reference sequence). The CDR3 is CASSTIGLADSYEQYF. The CDR3 bases are TGTGCCAGCAGCACTATTGGACTAGCGGACTCCTACGAGCAGTACTTC. The variable domain in full, with the rest retrieved from reference TRBV5-4 and TRBJ2-7, is ETGVTQSPTHLIKTRGQQVTLRCSSQSGHNTVSWYQQALGQGPQFIFQYYREEENGRGNFPPRFSGLQFPNYSSELNVNALELDDSALYLCASSTIGLADSYEQYFGPGTRLTVT.

Here the CDR3 DNA reads TGCAGCGTTTCCGGGTACAATGAGCAGTTCTTC. Translated, it gives CSVSGYNEQFF. The rearrangement uses TRBV29-1 and TRBJ2-1; D is unresolved. CDR1 and CDR2 (germline): SQVTM, ANQGSEA. The CDR3 runs to 11 residues. V was clipped by 5 bases and J by 4 bases, with 6 bases between them.

This clonotype was seen many times. The chain is built from TRBV30 and TRBJ1-6, with unresolved D. This CDR3 is built from 13 residues. The ends were cut back, 0 bases at V and 7 bases at J, with 7 bases in the middle. CDR1 is GTSNPN, CDR2 SVGIG, per germline (reference sequence). The CDR3 loop is CAWSVYENSPLHF. CDR3 nucleotides: TGTGCCTGGAGTGTATACGAGAATTCACCCCTCCACTTT.

In its sample, this clonotype was seen many times. The J gene is TRBJ2-2, the V gene TRBV5-1, with D unclear. The CDR3 runs 13 residues. The ends were cut back, 5 bases at V and 3 bases at J, with 8 bases in the middle. CDR1 and CDR2 (germline): SGHRS, YFSETQ. The CDR3 DNA reads as TGCGCCAGCAGACCCCTTTACACCGGGGAGCTGTTTTTT. Protein sequence: CASRPLYTGELFF.

This chain connects TRBV4-3 to TRBJ1-2, with a weak D call TRBD1 (6 bases). This CDR3 has 14 residues. Germline V lookup: CDR1 LGHNA, CDR2 YSLEER. Trimming pared 0 bases from V and 12 bases from J, leaving 17 bases between. As DNA, the CDR3 is TGCGCCAGCAGCCAAGAACAGGGTCGGTGGGCTAACACCTTC. The encoded protein is CASSQEQGRWANTF.

This clonotype has a handful of counts. The V call is TRBV20-1, the J call TRBJ2-1; D gene unclear. V lost 0 bases and J 0 bases, leaving 9 bases between the germline ends. The CDR3 runs 15 residues. Germline CDR1 reads DFQATT; CDR2 reads SNEGSKA (reference sequence). CDR3 in DNA: TGCAGTGCTAGAGATGATCTTAGCTCCTACAATGAGCAGTTCTTC. It encodes CSARDDLSSYNEQFF.

This chain joins TRBV20-1 and TRBJ2-1, with 9 bases matching TRBD2. J lost 7 bases, V lost 1 base, and 14 bases had no gene match. CDR1 and CDR2 from the germline V gene are DFQATT and SNEGSKA (reference sequence). CDR3 length equals 17 residues. The CDR3 protein is CSARVPSGGGALNEQFF. CDR3 nucleotides: TGCAGTGCTAGAGTCCCCTCGGGCGGGGGGGCCTTGAATGAGCAGTTCTTC.

This clonotype turned up a few times. The CDR3 region is CASSLSFDSPLHF. For the CDR3, the DNA is TGTGCCAGCAGCCTCTCTTTTGATTCACCCCTCCACTTT. The chain combines TRBV7-3 with TRBJ1-6; D is unresolved. The CDR3 runs 13 residues. Germline lookup yields CDR1 SGHTA and CDR2 FQGTGA. V lost 5 bases to trimming and J lost 8 bases, with 10 bases between them.

This clonotype was counted at least ten times. This chain connects TRBV5-1 to TRBJ1-6; possibly TRBD1 for D (5 bases). Germline CDR1 SGHRS, CDR2 YFSETQ. V lost 2 bases and J lost 8, with 17 bases in between. There are 16 residues in the CDR3. CDR3 sequence reads: CASSLNPRGGYSPLHF. The DNA of the CDR3 is TGCGCCAGCAGCTTAAATCCACGTGGGGGTTATTCACCCCTCCACTTT. The full variable domain, in which reference TRBV5-1 and TRBJ1-6 provide the parts outside the CDR3, is KAGVTQTPRYLIKTRGQQVTLSCSPISGHRSVSWYQQTPGQGLQFLFEYFSETQRNKGNFPGRFSGRQFSNSRSEMNVSTLELGDSALYLCASSLNPRGGYSPLHFGNGTRLTVT.

A few counts support this clonotype. The chain is built from TRBV30 and TRBJ1-5; D is ambiguous. The CDR3 is 11 residues long. Trimming shortened V by 5 bases and J by 7 bases, and 9 bases separated the two germline ends. Germline CDR1 is GTSNPN and CDR2 is SVGIG (reference sequence). CDR3 in DNA: TGTGCCTGGGGGCCGGGACAGCCCCAGCATTTT. This sequence encodes CAWGPGQPQHF.

The chain is built from TRBV6-6 and TRBJ1-6; D is uncertain. Germline CDR1 reads MNHNY; CDR2 reads SVGAGI (reference sequence). The V end lost 0 bases, the J end lost 0 bases, and 6 bases lay between the germline ends. The CDR3 is made up of 16 amino acids. CDR3 protein: CASSYSESSYNSPLHF. In DNA form, the CDR3 reads TGTGCCAGCAGTTACTCGGAGAGCTCCTATAATTCACCCCTCCACTTT.

The gene calls are TRBV19 and TRBJ2-2; the D is unclear. From germline, CDR1 is LNHDA and CDR2 SQIVND (reference sequence). The CDR3 runs to 11 residues. V was cut by 8 bases and J by 5 bases, with 6 bases left in between. This CDR3 reads CASEITGELFF. DNA for the CDR3: TGTGCCAGTGAAATTACCGGGGAGCTGTTTTTT.

The chain combines TRBV5-1 with TRBJ2-5; 7 nucleotides align to TRBD1. The CDR3 runs to 15 residues. Germline lookup yields CDR1 SGHRS and CDR2 YFSETQ. The V and J ends lost 5 bases and 5 bases, in that order; junction bases with no gene match: 12. The CDR3: CASSSTKGARETQYF. The CDR3 DNA is TGCGCCAGCAGTTCCACCAAGGGGGCGCGGGAGACCCAGTACTTC.

The CDR3 region is CASSRWTSGGETDTQYF. The CDR3 nucleotides are TGTGCCAGCAGCCGCTGGACTAGCGGGGGGGAGACAGATACGCAGTATTTT. The J gene is TRBJ2-3, the V gene TRBV6-5; 15 positions match TRBD2. In germline, CDR1 is MNHEY, CDR2 SVGAGI. This CDR3 is built from 17 residues. With V trimmed by 6 bases and J by 3 bases, 7 bases remained unmatched.

The table lists this clonotype with many counts. The chain links TRBV12-3 or TRBV12-4 to TRBJ2-1; no reliable D call. CDR3 length: 14 amino acids. V lost 7 bases and J lost 6, with 16 bases in between. CDR3 nucleotides: TGTGCCAGCATTTCGGGTAGACCCCTCAATGAGCAGTTCTTC. Its translation is CASISGRPLNEQFF.